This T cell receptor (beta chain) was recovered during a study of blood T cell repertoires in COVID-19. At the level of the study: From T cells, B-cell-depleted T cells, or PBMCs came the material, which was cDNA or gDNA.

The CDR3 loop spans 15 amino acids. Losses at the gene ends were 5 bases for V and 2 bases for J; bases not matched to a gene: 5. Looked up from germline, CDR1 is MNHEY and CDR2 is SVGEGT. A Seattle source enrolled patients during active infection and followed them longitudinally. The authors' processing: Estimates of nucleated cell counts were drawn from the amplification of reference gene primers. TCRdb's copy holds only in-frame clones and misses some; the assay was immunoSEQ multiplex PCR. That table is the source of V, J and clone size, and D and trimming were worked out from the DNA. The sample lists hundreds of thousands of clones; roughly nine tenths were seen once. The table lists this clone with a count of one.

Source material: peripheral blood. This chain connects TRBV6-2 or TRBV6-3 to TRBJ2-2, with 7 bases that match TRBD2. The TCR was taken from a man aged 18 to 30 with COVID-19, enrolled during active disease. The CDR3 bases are TGTGCCAGCAGTCAGCTAGCGGCCAACACCGGGGAGCTGTTTTTT. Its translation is CASSQLAANTGELFF.